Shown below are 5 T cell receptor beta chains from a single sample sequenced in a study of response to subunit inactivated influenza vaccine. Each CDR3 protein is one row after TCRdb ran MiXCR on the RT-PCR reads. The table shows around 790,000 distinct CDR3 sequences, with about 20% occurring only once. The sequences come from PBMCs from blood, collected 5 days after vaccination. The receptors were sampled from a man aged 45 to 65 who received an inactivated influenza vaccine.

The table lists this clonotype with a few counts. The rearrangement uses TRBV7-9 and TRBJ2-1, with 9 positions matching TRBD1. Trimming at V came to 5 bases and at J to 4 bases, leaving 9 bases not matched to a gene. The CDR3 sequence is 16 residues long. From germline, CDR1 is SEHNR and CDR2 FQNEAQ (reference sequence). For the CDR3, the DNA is TGTGCCAGCAGCCATCCAACAGGGGGCTCTTACAATGAGCAGTTCTTC. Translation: CASSHPTGGSYNEQFF.

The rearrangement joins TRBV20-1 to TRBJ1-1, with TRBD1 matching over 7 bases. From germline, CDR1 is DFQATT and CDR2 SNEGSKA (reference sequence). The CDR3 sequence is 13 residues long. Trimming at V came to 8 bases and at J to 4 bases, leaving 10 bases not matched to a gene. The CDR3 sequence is CSLRDRRFTEAFF. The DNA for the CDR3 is TGCAGTCTACGGGACAGACGATTCACTGAAGCTTTCTTT.

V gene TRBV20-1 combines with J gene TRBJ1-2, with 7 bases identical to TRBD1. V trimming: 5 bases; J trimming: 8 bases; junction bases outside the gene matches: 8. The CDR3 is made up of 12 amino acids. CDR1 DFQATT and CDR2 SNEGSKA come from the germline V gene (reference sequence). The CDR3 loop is CSARGTAQGYTF. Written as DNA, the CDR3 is TGCAGTGCTCGTGGGACAGCGCAGGGCTACACCTTC.

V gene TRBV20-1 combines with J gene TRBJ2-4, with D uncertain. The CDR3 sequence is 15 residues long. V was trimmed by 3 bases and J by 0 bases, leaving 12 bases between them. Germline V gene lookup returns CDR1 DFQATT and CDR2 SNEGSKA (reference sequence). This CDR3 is CSASNSDLAKNIQYF. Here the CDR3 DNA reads TGCAGTGCTAGTAACAGTGATCTAGCCAAAAACATTCAGTACTTC.

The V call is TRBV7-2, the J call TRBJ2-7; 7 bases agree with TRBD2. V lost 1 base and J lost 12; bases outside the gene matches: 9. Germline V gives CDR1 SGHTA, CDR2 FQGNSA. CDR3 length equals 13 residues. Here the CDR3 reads CASSLEVAGEMYF. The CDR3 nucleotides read TGTGCCAGCAGCTTAGAAGTGGCGGGAGAGATGTACTTC.